This TCR beta chain was sequenced during a study of Ad26.COV2.S vaccination and SARS-CoV-2 variants. Study in general: In the COV1001 trial, the donor was in the Ad26.COV2.S arm. By the intramuscular route, Ad26.COV2.S was given once, or twice 56 days apart. General study points: Recipients given vaccine exceeded placebo recipients in spike-specific TCR breadth.

The CDR3 runs 12 residues. The V gene end was trimmed by 5 bases and the J gene end by 9 bases; junction bases not matched to a gene: 4. Per germline, CDR1 MNHEY and CDR2 SVGEGT. Points on this clone: What it binds is not known.

Method: immunoSEQ multiplex PCR; TCRdb's copy keeps in-frame clones and lacks some. Of some 290,000 clones listed, more than 70% are singletons. The treatment denotes: roughly 18 received Ad26.COV2.S at low or high dose, single or two shots; about 5 received placebo; per-sample allocation not given. After the first vaccine or placebo injection, samples were drawn on day 63. A Boston adult aged 18-55 years was the donor. V usage is TRBV6-2 or TRBV6-3 and J usage is TRBJ2-4, with 7 bases lining up with TRBD1. The receptor comes from a person between 18 and 65 years old who received the Ad26.COV2.S COVID-19 vaccine or a placebo. Sequencing used peripheral blood, obtained in a trial of Ad26.COV2.S vaccine versus placebo. CDR3 nucleotides: TGTGCCAGCAGTGTGGACAGGATCATTCAGTACTTC. The encoded protein is CASSVDRIIQYF.